One TCR beta chain is described in this entry. The data derive from a study of T cells expressing NK-cell markers. Germline V gene data show CDR1 as SEHNR and CDR2 as FQNEAQ (reference sequence). CDR3 length equals 14 residues. TCR beta cDNA was generated via 5'RACE template switching incorporating UMIs. TCRdb re-called the 5' RACE reads; every CDR3 protein appears as one record, without DNA. Here the sample table reports approximately 440,000 distinct CDR3 sequences. The TCR comes from a woman aged 45-65 years in good health. The specimen was blood T cells: a sorted CD56 or NKG2C T cell subset, CD4+ or CD8+ T cells, or bulk PBMC T cells (not recorded which). The chain uses TRBV7-9 and TRBJ2-3. The CDR3 sequence is CASSLGISTDTQYF.